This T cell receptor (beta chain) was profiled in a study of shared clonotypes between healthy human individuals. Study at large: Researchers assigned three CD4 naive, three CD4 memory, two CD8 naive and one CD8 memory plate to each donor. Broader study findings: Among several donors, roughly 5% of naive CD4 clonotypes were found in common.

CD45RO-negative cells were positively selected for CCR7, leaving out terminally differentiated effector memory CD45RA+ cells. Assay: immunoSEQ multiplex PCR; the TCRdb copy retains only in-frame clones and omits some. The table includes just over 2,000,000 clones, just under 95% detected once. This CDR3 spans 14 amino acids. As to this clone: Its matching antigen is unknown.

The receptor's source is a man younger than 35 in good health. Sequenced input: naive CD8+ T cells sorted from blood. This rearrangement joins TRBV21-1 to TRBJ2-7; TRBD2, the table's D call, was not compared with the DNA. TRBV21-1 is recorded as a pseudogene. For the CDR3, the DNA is TGTGCCAGCAGCCCGGGAGGGGATTTCTACGAGCAGTACTTC. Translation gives CASSPGGDFYEQYF.